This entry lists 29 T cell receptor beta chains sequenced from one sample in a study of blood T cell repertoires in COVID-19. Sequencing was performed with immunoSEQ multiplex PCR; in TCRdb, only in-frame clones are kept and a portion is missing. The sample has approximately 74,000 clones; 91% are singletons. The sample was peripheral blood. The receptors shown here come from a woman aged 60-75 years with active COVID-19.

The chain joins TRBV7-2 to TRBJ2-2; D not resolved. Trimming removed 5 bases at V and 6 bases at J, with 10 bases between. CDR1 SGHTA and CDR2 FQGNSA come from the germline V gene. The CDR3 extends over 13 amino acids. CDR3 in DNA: TGTGCCAGCAGCCGTGGGCGATCCGGGGAGCTGTTTTTT. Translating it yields CASSRGRSGELFF.

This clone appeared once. CDR3 amino acids: CASSPGSGGKLFF. In DNA form, the CDR3 reads TGTGCCAGCAGTCCAGGGTCAGGGGGAAAACTGTTTTTT. The rearrangement joins TRBV7-9 to TRBJ1-4, with TRBD1 matching 7 bases. V lost 6 bases, J lost 10 bases, and 8 bases stayed unmatched. Germline assignment: CDR1 SEHNR and CDR2 FQNEAQ (reference sequence). This CDR3 is built from 13 residues.

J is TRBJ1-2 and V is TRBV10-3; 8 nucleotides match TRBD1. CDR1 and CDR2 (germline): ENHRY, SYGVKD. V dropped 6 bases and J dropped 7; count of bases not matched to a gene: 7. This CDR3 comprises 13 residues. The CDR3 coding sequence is TGTGCCATCAGGCCTACAGGGGGGTCTGGCTACACCTTC. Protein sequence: CAIRPTGGSGYTF.

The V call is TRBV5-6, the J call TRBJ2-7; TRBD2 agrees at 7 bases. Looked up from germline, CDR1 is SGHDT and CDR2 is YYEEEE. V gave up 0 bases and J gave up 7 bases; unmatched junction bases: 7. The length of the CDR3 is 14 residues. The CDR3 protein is CASSLVGRVWEQYF. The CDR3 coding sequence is TGTGCCAGCAGCTTGGTGGGGAGGGTTTGGGAGCAGTACTTC.

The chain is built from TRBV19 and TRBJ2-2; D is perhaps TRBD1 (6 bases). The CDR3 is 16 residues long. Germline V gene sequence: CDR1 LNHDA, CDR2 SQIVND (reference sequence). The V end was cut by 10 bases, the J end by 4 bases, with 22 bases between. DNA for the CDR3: TGTGCCACTAAAGATGGGGGCCTGCGAGCCACCGGGGAGCTGTTTTTT. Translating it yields CATKDGGLRATGELFF.

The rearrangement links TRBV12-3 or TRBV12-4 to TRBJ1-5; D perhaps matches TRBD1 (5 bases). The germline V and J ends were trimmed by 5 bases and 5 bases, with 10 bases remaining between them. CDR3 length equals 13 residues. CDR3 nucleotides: TGTGCCAGCAGTAGGGGCCAAGATCAGCCCCAGCATTTT. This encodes CASSRGQDQPQHF.

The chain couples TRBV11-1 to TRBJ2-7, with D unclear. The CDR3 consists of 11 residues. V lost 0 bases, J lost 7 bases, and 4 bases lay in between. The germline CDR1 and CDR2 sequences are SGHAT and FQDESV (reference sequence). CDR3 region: CASSLAYEQYF. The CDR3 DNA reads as TGTGCCAGCAGCTTAGCGTATGAGCAGTACTTC.

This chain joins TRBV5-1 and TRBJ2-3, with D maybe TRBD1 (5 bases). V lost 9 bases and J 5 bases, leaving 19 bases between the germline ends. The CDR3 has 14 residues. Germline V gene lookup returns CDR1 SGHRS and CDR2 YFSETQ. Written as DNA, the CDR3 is TGCGCCACCCAACGTGCCAGGGTGGAAGATACGCAGTATTTT. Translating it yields CATQRARVEDTQYF. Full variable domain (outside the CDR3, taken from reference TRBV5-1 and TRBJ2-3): KAGVTQTPRYLIKTRGQQVTLSCSPISGHRSVSWYQQTPGQGLQFLFEYFSETQRNKGNFPGRFSGRQFSNSRSEMNVSTLELGDSALYLCATQRARVEDTQYFGPGTRLTVL.

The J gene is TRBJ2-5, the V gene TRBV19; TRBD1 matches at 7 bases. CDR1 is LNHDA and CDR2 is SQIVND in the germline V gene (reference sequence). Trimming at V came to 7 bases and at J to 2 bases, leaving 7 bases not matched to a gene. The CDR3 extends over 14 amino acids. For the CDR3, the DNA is TGTGCCAGTAAGCCCGGGACAGCGCAAGAGACCCAGTACTTC. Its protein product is CASKPGTAQETQYF.

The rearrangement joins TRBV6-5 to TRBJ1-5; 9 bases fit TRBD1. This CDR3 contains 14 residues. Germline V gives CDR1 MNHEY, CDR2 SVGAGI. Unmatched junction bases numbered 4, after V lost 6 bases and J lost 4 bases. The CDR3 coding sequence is TGTGCCAGCAGCAAAGACAGGGGGAATCAGCCCCAGCATTTT. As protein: CASSKDRGNQPQHF.

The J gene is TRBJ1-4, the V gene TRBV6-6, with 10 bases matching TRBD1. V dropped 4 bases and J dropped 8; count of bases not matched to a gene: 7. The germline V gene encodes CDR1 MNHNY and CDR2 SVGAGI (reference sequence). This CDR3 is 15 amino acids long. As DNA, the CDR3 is TGTGCCAGCAGTTCTCGAGACAGGGGGCCGGAAAAACTGTTTTTT. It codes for CASSSRDRGPEKLFF.

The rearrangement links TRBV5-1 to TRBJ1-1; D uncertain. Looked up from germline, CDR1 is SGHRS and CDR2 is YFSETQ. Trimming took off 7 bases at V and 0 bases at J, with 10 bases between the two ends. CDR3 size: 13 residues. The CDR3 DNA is TGCGCCAGCCGCGCAGCGATGAACACTGAAGCTTTCTTT. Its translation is CASRAAMNTEAFF.

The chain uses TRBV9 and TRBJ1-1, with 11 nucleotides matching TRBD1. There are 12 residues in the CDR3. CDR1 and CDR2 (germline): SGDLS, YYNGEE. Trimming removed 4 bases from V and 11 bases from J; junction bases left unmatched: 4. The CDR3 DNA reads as TGTGCCAGCAGCTCCGGACAGGGGGCGGCTTTCTTT. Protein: CASSSGQGAAFF.

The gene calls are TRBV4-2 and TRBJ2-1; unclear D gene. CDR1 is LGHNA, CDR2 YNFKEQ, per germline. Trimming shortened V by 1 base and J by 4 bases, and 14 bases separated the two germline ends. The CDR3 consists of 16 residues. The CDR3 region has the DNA TGTGCCAGCAGCCAAGTCATAGAATCCTATTACAATGAGCAGTTCTTC. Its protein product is CASSQVIESYYNEQFF.

The CDR3 reads CASSPYGTEAFF. Written as DNA, the CDR3 is TGTGCCAGCTCACCTTACGGCACTGAAGCTTTCTTT. This chain joins TRBV18 and TRBJ1-1; D not certain. Germline CDR1 KGHSH, CDR2 LQKENI. CDR3 length equals 12 residues. Trimming took 3 bases from V and 4 from J, leaving 6 bases between them.

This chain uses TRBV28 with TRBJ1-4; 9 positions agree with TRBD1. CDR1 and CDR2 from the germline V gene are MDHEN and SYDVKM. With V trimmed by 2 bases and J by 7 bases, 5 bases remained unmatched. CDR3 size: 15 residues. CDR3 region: CASSLPGTGSEKLFF. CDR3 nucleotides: TGTGCCAGCAGTTTACCCGGGACAGGGTCTGAAAAACTGTTTTTT.

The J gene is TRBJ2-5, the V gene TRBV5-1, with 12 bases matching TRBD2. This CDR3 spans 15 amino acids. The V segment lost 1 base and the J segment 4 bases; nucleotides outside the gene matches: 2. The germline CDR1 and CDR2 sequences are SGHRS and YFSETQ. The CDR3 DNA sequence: TGCGCCAGCAGCTTGTGGGGACTAGCGGGAGAGACCCAGTACTTC. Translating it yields CASSLWGLAGETQYF.

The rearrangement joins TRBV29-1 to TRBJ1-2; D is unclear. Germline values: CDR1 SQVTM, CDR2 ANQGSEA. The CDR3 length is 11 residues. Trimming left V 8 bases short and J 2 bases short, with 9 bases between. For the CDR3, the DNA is TGCAGCACTAGGGAGAACTATGGCTACACCTTC. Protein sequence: CSTRENYGYTF.

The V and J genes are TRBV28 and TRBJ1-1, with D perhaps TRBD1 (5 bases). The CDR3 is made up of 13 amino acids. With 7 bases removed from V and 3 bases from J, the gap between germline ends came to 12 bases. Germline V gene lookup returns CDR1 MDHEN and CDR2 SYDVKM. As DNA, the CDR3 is TGTGCCAGCAAAATAGTAGGGGACACTGAAGCTTTCTTT. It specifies CASKIVGDTEAFF.

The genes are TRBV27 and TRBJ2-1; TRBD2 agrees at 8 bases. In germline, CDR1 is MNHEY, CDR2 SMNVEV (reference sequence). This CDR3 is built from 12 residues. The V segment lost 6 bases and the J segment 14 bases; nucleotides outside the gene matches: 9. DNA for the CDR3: TGTGCCAGCAGGGCGCCGGGAGGGCCGGAGTTCTTC. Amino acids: CASRAPGGPEFF.

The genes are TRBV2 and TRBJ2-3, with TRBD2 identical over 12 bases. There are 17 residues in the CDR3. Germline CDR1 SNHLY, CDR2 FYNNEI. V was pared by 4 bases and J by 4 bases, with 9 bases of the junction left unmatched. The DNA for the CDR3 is TGTGCCAGCAGTGTCCGACTAGCGGGAGTCTTACCAGATACGCAGTATTTT. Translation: CASSVRLAGVLPDTQYF.

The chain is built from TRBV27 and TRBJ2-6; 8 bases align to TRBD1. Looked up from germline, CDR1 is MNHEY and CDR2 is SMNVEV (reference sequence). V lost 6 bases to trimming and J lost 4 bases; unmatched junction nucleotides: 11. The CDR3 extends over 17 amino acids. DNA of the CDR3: TGTGCCAGCAGCTTGTACGGGACAGGTTCAGGGGCCAACGTCCTGACTTTC. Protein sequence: CASSLYGTGSGANVLTF. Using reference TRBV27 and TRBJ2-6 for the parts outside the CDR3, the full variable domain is EAQVTQNPRYLITVTGKKLTVTCSQNMNHEYMSWYRQDPGLGLRQIYYSMNVEVTDKGDVPEGYKVSRKEKRNFPLILESPSPNQTSLYFCASSLYGTGSGANVLTFGAGSRLTVL.

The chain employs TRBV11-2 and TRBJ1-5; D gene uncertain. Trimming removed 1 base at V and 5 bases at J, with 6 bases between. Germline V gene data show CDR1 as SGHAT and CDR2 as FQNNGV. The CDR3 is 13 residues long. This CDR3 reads CASSLAVDQPQHF. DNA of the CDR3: TGTGCCAGCAGCTTAGCCGTTGATCAGCCCCAGCATTTT.

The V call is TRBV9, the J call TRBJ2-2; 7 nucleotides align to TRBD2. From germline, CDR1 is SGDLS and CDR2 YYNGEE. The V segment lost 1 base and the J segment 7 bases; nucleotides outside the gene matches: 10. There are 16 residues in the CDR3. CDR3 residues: CASSVFGAGEVGELFF. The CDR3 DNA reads TGTGCCAGCAGCGTATTTGGGGCGGGAGAGGTCGGGGAGCTGTTTTTT.

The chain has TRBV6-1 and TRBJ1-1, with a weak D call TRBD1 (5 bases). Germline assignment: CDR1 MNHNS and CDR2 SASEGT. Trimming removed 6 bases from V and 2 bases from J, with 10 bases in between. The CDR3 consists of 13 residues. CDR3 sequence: CASRRQGNTEAFF. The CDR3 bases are TGTGCCAGCAGGCGCCAGGGTAACACTGAAGCTTTCTTT.

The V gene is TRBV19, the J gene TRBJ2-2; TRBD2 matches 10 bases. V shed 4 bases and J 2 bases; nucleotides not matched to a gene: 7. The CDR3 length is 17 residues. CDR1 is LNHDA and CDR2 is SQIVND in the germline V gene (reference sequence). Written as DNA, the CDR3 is TGTGCCAGTAGTAGAAGTCTAGCGGGGGCCAACACCGGGGAGCTGTTTTTT. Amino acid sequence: CASSRSLAGANTGELFF.

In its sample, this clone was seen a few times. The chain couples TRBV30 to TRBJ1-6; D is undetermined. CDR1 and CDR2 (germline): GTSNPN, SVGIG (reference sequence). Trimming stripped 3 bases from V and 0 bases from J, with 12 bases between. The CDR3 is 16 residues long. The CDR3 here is CAWSDKTSSYNSPLHF. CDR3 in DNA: TGTGCCTGGAGCGACAAAACTAGCTCCTATAATTCACCCCTCCACTTT.

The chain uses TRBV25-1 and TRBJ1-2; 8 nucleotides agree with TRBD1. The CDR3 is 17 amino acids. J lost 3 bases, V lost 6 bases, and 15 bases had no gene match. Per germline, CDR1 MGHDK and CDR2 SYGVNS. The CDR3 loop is CASSEGLRGRRHYGYTF. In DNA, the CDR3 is TGTGCCAGCAGCGAGGGGCTCAGGGGGCGTCGACACTATGGCTACACCTTC.

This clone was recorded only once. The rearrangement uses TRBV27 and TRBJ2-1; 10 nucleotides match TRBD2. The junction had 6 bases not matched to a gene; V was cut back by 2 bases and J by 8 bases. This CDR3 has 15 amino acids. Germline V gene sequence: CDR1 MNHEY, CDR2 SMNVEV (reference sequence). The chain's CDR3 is CASSLGASGSYEQFF. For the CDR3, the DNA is TGTGCCAGCAGTTTAGGGGCTAGCGGGAGCTATGAGCAGTTCTTC.